This TCR beta chain was profiled in a study of T cell repertoires in cytomegalovirus infection. Study context: Indicated by public TCR beta signatures were CMV infection and matching HLA type.

Trimming removed 1 base at V and 3 bases at J, with 10 bases between. The CDR3 contains 15 residues. Germline CDR1 and CDR2: SGHVS and FQNEAQ. MiXCR, run by TCRdb on the reads, gives a single entry per CDR3 protein. This repertoire shows 500,000 to 600,000 distinct CDR3 sequences, 16% found once; its top ten account for roughly a quarter. This clonotype was recorded many times. The antigen is undetermined. General study findings and limits: Dominating the ex vivo response were TCR beta clonotypes that were CMV-specific and HLA-C-restricted. Cumulative frequency (of public TCR beta family members) identified carriers of CMV plus the relevant HLA.

The chain employs TRBV7-8 and TRBJ2-1; TRBD2 might be the D (5 bases). The sequenced sample consisted of CD8+ T cells from PBMCs. The sequence was collected from a human donor in good health (CMV status not recorded). Some clones in this sample may be carry-over from other donors' samples. This CDR3 is CASSLGRLIYNEQFF. The DNA for the CDR3 is TGTGCCAGCAGCTTAGGGAGACTAATCTACAATGAGCAGTTCTTC.